This TCR beta chain was obtained from a study of control samples from healthy donors and cancer patients. Germline CDR1 is MDHEN and CDR2 is SYDVKM. With 2 bases removed from V and 4 bases from J, the gap between germline ends came to 21 bases. The CDR3 runs to 17 residues. Assay: immunoSEQ multiplex PCR; the TCRdb copy retains only in-frame clones and omits some. In the table there are some 150,000 clones, around 96% of which are singletons. The sample consisted of blood. The V call is TRBV28, the J call TRBJ2-7; D unresolved. The TCR was taken from a young woman in good health. The CDR3 nucleotides read TGTGCCAGCAGTTTACATATCGCGGATTACGGTGGGTACGAGCAGTACTTC. Translated, it gives CASSLHIADYGGYEQYF.